Below, 2 T cell receptor beta chains from the same sample are listed, as sequenced in a study of monozygotic twins with inflammatory bowel disease. TCRdb reprocessed the 5' RACE reads and stores each CDR3 protein as one record, lacking DNA. The sample has just over 300,000 distinct CDR3 sequences, and its top ten clones hold roughly 5.8%. Sequenced: blood. These receptors were collected from a human donor with ulcerative colitis or Crohn's disease, or a healthy co-twin of an affected twin (not recorded which).

The rearrangement links TRBV19 to TRBJ1-2. In germline, CDR1 is LNHDA, CDR2 SQIVND (reference sequence). The CDR3 sequence is 11 residues long. Here the CDR3 reads CASSKEAGYTF. Variable domain in full (rest from reference TRBV19 and TRBJ1-2): DGGITQSPKYLFRKEGQNVTLSCEQNLNHDAMYWYRQDPGQGLRLIYYSQIVNDFQKGDIAEGYSVSREKKESFPLTVTSAQKNPTAFYLCASSKEAGYTFGSGTRLTVV.

The chain joins TRBV7-2 to TRBJ2-7; the D call from TCRdb, TRBD1, cannot be confirmed without DNA. CDR1 is SGHTA, CDR2 FQGNSA, per germline. CDR3 length equals 13 residues. CDR3 residues: CASSLVGGREQYF.